This T cell receptor beta chain derives from a study of T cell changes during pregnancy in multiple sclerosis (dated by TCRdb to between 2017 and 2020). In terms of the full investigation: In women with multiple sclerosis, the researchers looked at how the T cell repertoire shifted as pregnancy progressed.

Note on this clone: Its antigen remains undetermined. Base qualities are missing; no much larger clone stands one base away.

The library was built by means of the immunoSEQ multiplex PCR assay. Imported from immuneACCESS, the table was reduced by TCRdb to in-frame sequences with V and J called. These copies leave out some clones; in studies compared against another copy, an unresolved V gene accounts for under half, and the cause of the remainder is not known. Recorded for this sample are 30,000 to 35,000 clones; more than 90% of them occurred a single time. Around 0.42% of the sample rests with the top ten. V has 1 base trimmed and J has 3 bases trimmed; junction bases matching no gene number 10. The germline V gene provides CDR1 SGHTA and CDR2 FQGNSA. The CDR3, from cysteine to phenylalanine, totals 17 residues. Left in the record is the CDR3 DNA by itself, 51 bases read in frame from the first base.

The chain is made from TRBV7-2 and TRBJ1-1; 8 nucleotides in the junction match TRBD1. Sequenced here: CD4+ T cells from peripheral blood mononuclear cells, sampled in the second trimester of pregnancy. The sequence was obtained from a female donor in good health, enrolled as a control in a pregnancy study. CDR3 loop: CASSLVQGDIPYTEAFF. The sequenced DNA is TGTGCCAGCAGCTTAGTACAGGGGGATATACCTTACACTGAAGCTTTCTTT.